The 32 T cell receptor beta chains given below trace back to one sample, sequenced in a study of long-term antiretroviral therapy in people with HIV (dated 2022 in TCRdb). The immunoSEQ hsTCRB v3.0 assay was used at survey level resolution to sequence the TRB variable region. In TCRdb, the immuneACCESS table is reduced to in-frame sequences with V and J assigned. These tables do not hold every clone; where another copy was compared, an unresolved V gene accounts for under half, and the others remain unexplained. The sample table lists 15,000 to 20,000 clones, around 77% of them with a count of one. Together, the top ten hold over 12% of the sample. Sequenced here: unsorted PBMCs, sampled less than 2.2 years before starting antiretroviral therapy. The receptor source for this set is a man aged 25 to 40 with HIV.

The chain's CDR3 is CTSSQAAFISEQYF. The CDR3 nucleotides read TGCACCAGCAGCCAAGCCGCCTTTATTTCGGAGCAGTACTTC. The chain couples TRBV1 to TRBJ2-7. TRBV1 is a recognized pseudogene. This CDR3 has 14 amino acids.

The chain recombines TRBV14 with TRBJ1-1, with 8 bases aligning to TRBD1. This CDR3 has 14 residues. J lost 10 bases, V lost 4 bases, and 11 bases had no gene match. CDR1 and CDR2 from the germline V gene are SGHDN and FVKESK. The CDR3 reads CASSPGTGSVVAFF. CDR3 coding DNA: TGTGCCAGCAGCCCCGGGACAGGCAGCGTCGTAGCTTTCTTT. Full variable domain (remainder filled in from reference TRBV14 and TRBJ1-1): EAGVTQFPSHSVIEKGQTVTLRCDPISGHDNLYWYRRVMGKEIKFLLHFVKESKQDESGMPNNRFLAERTGGTYSTLKVQPAELEDSGVYFCASSPGTGSVVAFFGQGTRLTVV.

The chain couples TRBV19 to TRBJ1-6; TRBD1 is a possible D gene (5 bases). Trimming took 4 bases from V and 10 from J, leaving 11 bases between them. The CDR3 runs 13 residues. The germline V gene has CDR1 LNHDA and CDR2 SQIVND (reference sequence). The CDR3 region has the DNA TGTGCCAGTAGTAGACAGCCTGAATCACCCCTCCACTTT. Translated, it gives CASSRQPESPLHF.

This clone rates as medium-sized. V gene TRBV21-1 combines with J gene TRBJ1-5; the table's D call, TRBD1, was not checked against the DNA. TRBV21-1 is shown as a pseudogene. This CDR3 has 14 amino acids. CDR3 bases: TGTGCCAGCAAACACCGGGACACTGATCAGCCCCAGCATTTT. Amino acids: CASKHRDTDQPQHF.

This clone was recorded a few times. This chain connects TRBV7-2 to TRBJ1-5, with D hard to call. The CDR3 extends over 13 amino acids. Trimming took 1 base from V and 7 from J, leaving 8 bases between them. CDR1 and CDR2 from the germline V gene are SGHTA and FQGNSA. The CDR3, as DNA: TGTGCCAGCAGCTTAGGCTCGGGCCAGCCCCAGCATTTT. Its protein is CASSLGSGQPQHF.

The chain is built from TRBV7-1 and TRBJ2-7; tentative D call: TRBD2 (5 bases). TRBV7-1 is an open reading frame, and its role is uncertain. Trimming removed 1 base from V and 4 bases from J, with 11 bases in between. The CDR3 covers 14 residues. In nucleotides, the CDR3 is TGTGCCAGCAGCTCAGGGACTTGGGCTTACGAGCAGTACTTC. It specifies CASSSGTWAYEQYF.

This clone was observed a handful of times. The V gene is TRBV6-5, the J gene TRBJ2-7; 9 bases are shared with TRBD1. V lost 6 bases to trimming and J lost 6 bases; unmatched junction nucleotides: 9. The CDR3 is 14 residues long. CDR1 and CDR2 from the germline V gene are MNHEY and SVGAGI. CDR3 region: CASRPGQGSSEQYF. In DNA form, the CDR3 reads TGTGCCAGCAGACCCGGACAGGGGTCCAGCGAGCAGTACTTC.

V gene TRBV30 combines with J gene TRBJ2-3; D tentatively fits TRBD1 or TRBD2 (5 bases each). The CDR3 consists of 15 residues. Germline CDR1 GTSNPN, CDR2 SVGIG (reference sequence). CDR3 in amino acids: CAYSGSQGWTDTQYF. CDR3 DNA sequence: TGTGCTTACTCGGGAAGCCAGGGTTGGACAGATACGCAGTATTTT.

The CDR3 is CASSLSGGAFYEQFF. The CDR3 bases are TGTGCCAGCAGTCTAAGCGGGGGGGCCTTCTATGAGCAGTTCTTC. This rearrangement joins TRBV6-5 to TRBJ2-1, with 10 positions matching TRBD2. CDR3 length: 15 amino acids. The germline V gene encodes CDR1 MNHEY and CDR2 SVGAGI. The ends lost 5 bases at V and 8 bases at J; junction bases unmatched: 9.

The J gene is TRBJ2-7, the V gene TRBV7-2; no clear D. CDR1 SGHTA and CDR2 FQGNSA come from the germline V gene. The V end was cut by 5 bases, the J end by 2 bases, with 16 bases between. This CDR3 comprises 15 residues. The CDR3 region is CASSRGSGPAYEQYF. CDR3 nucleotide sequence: TGTGCCAGCAGCCGAGGTAGTGGACCTGCCTACGAGCAGTACTTC.

CDR3 loop: CASSQDVKSDTQYF. CDR3 DNA: TGTGCCAGCAGCCAAGATGTAAAGAGTGATACGCAGTATTTT. The V call is TRBV14, the J call TRBJ2-3; unclear D gene. Trimming left V 0 bases short and J 6 bases short, with 10 bases between. The CDR3 sequence is 14 residues long. Germline loops: CDR1 SGHDN, CDR2 FVKESK.

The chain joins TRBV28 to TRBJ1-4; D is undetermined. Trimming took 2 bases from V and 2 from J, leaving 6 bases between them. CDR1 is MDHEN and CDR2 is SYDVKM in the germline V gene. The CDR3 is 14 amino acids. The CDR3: CASSLPGTNEKLFF. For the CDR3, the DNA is TGTGCCAGCAGTTTACCCGGGACTAATGAAAAACTGTTTTTT.

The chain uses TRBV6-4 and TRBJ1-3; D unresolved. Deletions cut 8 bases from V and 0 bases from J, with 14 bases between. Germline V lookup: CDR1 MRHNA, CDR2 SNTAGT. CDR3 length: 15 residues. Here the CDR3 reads CASREQPGSGNTIYF. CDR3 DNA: TGTGCCAGCCGGGAACAGCCGGGCTCTGGAAACACCATATATTTT.

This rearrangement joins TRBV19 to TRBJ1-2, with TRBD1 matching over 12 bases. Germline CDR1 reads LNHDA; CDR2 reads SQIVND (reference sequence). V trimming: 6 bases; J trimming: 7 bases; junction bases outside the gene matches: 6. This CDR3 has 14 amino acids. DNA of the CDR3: TGTGCCAGTAGCCGGGACAGGGGGCTTCGTGGCTACACCTTC. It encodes CASSRDRGLRGYTF.

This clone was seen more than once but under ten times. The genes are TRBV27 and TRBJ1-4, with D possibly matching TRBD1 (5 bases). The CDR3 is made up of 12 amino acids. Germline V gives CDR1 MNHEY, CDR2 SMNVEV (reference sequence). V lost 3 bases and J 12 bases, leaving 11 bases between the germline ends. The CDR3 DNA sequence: TGTGCCAGCAGTTTTTTTCAGGGAGAACTGTTTTTT. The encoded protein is CASSFFQGELFF.

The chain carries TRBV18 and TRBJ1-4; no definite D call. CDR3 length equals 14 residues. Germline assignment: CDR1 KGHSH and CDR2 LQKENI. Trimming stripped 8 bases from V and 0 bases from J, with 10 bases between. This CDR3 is CASKNRATNEKLFF. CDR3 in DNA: TGTGCCAGCAAAAACAGAGCAACTAATGAAAAACTGTTTTTT. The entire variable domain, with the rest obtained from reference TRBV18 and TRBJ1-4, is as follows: NAGVMQNPRHLVRRRGQEARLRCSPMKGHSHVYWYRQLPEEGLKFMVYLQKENIIDESGMPKERFSAEFPKEGPSILRIQQVVRGDSAAYFCASKNRATNEKLFFGSGTQLSVL.

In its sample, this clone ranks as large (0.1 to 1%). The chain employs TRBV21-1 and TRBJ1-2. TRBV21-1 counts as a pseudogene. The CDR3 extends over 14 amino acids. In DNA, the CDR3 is TGTGCCAGCAGCAAAGAGGCCAGAAACTATGGCTACACCTTC. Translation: CASSKEARNYGYTF.

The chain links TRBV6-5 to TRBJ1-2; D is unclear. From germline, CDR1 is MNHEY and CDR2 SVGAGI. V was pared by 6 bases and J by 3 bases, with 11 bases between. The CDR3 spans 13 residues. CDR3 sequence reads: CASSPQADYGYTF. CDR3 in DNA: TGTGCCAGCAGCCCCCAGGCGGACTATGGCTACACCTTC.

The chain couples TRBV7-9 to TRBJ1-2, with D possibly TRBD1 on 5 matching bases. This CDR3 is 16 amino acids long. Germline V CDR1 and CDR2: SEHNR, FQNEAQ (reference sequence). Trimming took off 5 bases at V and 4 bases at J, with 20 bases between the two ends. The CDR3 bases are TGTGCCAGCAGCCGACCAGAGGGGAAGTTGGTCTATGGCTACACCTTC. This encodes CASSRPEGKLVYGYTF.

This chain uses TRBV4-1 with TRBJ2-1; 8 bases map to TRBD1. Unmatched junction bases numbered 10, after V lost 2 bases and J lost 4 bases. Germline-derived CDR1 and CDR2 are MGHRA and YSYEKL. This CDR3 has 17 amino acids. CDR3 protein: CASSQIHTGGYYNEQFF. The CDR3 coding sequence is TGCGCCAGCAGCCAAATACATACAGGGGGATATTACAATGAGCAGTTCTTC.

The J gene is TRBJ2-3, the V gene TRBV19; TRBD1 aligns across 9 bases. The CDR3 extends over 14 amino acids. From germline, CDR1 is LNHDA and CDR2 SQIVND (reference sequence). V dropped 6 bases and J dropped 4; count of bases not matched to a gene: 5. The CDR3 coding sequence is TGTGCCAGTAGAAGGACAGGGGATGCAGATACGCAGTATTTT. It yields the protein CASRRTGDADTQYF.

The CDR3 is CASSLGGVNTEAFF. CDR3 sequence (DNA): TGTGCCAGCAGTTTAGGTGGGGTGAACACTGAAGCTTTCTTT. The V gene is TRBV27, the J gene TRBJ1-1; D gene ambiguous. Germline values: CDR1 MNHEY, CDR2 SMNVEV (reference sequence). Trimming removed 2 bases at V and 0 bases at J, with 7 bases between. The CDR3 is made up of 14 amino acids.

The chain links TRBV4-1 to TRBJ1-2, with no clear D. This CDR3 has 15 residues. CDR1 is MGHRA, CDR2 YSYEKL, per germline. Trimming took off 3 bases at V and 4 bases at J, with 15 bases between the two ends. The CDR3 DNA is TGCGCCAGCAGCCAGATAGCTAGTGTTCTCTATGGCTACACCTTC. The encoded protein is CASSQIASVLYGYTF.

The CDR3 sequence is CASSEGANYGYTF. The CDR3 bases are TGTGCCAGCAGTGAGGGGGCCAACTATGGCTACACCTTC. J is TRBJ1-2 and V is TRBV25-1; tentative D call: TRBD1 (6 bases). The CDR3 sequence is 13 residues long. Trimming cost V 3 bases and J 2 bases, with 7 bases left between them. Germline CDR1 and CDR2: MGHDK and SYGVNS.

The CDR3 DNA reads TGTGCCAGCAGCGGTTATAGAGGCCCCGGTTACAATGAGCAGTTCTTC. Its protein is CASSGYRGPGYNEQFF. The chain employs TRBV11-2 and TRBJ2-1; D unclear. Looked up from germline, CDR1 is SGHAT and CDR2 is FQNNGV. Trimming left V 5 bases short and J 4 bases short, with 18 bases between. This CDR3 region has 16 residues.

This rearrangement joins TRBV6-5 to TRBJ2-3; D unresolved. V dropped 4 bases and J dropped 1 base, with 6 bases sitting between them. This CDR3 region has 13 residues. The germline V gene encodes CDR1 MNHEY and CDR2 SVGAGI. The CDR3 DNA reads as TGTGCCAGCAGTTCTCCTCGCACAGATACGCAGTATTTT. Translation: CASSSPRTDTQYF.

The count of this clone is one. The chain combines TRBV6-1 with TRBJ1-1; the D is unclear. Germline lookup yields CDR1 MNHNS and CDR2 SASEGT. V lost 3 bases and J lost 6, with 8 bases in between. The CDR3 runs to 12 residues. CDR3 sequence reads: CASSDGLSEAFF. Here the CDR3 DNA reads TGTGCCAGCAGTGATGGACTTTCTGAAGCTTTCTTT.

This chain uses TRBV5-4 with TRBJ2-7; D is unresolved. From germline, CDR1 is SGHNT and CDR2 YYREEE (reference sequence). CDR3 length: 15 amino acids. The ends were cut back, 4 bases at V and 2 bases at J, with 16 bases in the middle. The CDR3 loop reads CASSSRLDSPYEQYF. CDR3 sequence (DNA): TGTGCCAGCAGCAGTAGACTCGACTCCCCCTACGAGCAGTACTTC.

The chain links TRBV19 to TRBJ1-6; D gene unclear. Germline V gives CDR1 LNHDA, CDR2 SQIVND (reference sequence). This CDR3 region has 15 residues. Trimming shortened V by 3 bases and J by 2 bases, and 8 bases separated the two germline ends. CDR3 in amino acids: CASSIGLAYNSPLHF. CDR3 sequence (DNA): TGTGCCAGTAGTATTGGGTTGGCCTATAATTCACCCCTCCACTTT.

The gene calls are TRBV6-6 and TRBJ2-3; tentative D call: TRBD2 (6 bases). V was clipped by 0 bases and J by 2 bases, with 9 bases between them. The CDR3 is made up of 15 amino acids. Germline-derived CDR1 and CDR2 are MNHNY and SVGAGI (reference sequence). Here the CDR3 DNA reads TGTGCCAGCAGTTACTCCCGGGACTCCACAGATACGCAGTATTTT. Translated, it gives CASSYSRDSTDTQYF.

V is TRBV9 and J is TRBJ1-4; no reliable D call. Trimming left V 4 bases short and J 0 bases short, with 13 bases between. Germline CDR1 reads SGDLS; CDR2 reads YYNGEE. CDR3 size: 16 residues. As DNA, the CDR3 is TGTGCCAGCAGCACCCGGACGGACGCAACTAATGAAAAACTGTTTTTT. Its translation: CASSTRTDATNEKLFF.

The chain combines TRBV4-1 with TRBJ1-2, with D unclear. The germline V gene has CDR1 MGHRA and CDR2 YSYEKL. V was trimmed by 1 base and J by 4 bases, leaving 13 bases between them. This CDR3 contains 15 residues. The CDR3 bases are TGCGCCAGCAGCCAAGGGCAGGCGGCCCTCTATGGCTACACCTTC. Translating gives CASSQGQAALYGYTF.